This T cell receptor beta chain was documented in a study of beta chain features in type 1 diabetes. Study in general: Taken together, all samples contributed 107,917,701 examined sorted cells.

J lost 5 bases, V lost 1 base, and 5 bases had no gene match. The CDR3 sequence is 16 residues long. CDR1 is SGHVS, CDR2 FNYEAQ, per germline. The study's findings and limits: For type 1 diabetes patients, VDJ junctions showed fewer insertions and more deletions. Sequencing from cDNA could over-represent high-TCR-expressing cells.

Sorting with CD45RO/CCR7/CD25/CD127/CD95/CD27 yielded naive, central memory, regulatory and stem-like memory CD4+ cells. This clone was seen more than once but under ten times. What it recognizes is unknown. Reverse transcribing all isolated RNA meant expressed TCRB transcripts were sequenced. Libraries were prepared by immunoSEQ multiplex PCR; TCRdb keeps only in-frame clonotypes and omits some of them. The sample records roughly 450,000 clones, about an eighth being singletons. The TCR sequence derives from a woman aged 18-30 years in good health. The rearrangement links TRBV7-6 to TRBJ2-5; 12 bases map to TRBD1. Sequencing used naive CD4+ T cells from blood. In DNA form, the CDR3 reads TGTGCCAGCAGCTTAGGGGGACAGGGGGCGATGGAGACCCAGTACTTC. This codes for CASSLGGQGAMETQYF.